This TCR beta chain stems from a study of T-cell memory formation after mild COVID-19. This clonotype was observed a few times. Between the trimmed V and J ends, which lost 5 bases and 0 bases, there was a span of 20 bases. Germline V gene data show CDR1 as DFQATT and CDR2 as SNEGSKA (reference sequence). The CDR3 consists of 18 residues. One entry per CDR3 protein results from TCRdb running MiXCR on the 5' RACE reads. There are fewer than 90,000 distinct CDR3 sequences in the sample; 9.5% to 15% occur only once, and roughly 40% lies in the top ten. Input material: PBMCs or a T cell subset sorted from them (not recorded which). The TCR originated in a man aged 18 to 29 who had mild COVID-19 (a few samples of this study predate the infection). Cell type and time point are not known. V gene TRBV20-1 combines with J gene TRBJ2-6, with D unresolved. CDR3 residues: CSAALASAISSGANVLTF. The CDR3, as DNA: TGCAGTGCTGCCCTGGCGTCGGCCATAAGCTCTGGGGCCAACGTCCTGACTTTC.